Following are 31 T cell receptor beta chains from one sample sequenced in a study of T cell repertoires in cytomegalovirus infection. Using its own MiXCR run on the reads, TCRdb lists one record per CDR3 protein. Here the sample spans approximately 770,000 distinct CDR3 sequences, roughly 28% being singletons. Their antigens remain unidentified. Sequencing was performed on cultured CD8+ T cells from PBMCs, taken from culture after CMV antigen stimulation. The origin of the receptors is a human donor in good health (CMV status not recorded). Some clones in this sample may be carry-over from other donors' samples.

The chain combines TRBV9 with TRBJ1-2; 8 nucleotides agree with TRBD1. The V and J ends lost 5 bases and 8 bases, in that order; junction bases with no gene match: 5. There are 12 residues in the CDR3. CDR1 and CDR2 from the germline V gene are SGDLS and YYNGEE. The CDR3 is CASRDRVEGYTF. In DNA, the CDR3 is TGTGCCAGCAGGGACAGGGTTGAGGGCTACACCTTC.

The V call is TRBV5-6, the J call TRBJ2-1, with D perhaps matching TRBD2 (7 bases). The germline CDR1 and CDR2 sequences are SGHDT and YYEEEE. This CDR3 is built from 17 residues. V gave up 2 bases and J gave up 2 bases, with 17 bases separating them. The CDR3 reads CASSFGGGNHPYNEQFF. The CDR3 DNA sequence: TGTGCCAGCAGCTTCGGCGGGGGCAACCATCCCTACAATGAGCAGTTCTTC.

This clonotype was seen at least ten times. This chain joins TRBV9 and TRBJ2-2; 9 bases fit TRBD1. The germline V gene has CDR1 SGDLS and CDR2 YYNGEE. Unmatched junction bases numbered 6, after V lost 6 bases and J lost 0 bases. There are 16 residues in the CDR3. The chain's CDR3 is CASTMGQGANTGELFF. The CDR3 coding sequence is TGTGCCAGCACAATGGGACAGGGCGCGAACACCGGGGAGCTGTTTTTT. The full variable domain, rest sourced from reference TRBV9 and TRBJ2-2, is DSGVTQTPKHLITATGQRVTLRCSPRSGDLSVYWYQQSLDQGLQFLIQYYNGEERAKGNILERFSAQQFPDLHSELNLSSLELGDSALYFCASTMGQGANTGELFFGEGSRLTVL.

DNA for the CDR3: TGTGCCAGCAGTCCTGGGACTCCCACTATGAACACCGGGGAGCTGTTTTTT. Amino acid sequence: CASSPGTPTMNTGELFF. This sequence joins TRBV6-5 and TRBJ2-2; D may be TRBD2 (6 bases). Trimming left V 5 bases short and J 1 base short, with 17 bases between. This CDR3 contains 17 residues. Germline V gene sequence: CDR1 MNHEY, CDR2 SVGAGI.

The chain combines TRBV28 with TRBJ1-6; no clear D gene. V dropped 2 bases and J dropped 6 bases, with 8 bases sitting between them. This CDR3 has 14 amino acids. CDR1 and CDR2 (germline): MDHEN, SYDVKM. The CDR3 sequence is CASSLAQFNSPLHF. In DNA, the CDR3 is TGTGCCAGCAGTTTAGCGCAGTTTAATTCACCCCTCCACTTT.

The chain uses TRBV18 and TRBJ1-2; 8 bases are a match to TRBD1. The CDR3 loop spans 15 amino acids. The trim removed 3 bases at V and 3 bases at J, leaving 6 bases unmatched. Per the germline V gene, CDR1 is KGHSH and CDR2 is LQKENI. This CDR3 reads CASSPGQGAYYGYTF. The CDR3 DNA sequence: TGTGCCAGCTCACCGGGGCAGGGGGCCTACTATGGCTACACCTTC.

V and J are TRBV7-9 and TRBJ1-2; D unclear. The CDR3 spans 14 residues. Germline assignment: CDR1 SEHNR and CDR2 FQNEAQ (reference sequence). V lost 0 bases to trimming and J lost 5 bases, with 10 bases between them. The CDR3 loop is CASSLAPLGYGYTF. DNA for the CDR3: TGTGCCAGCAGCTTAGCGCCTCTAGGATATGGCTACACCTTC.

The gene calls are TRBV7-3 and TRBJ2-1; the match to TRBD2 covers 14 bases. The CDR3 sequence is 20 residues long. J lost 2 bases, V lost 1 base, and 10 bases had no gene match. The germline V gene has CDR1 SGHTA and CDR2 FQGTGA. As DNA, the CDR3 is TGTGCCAGCAGCTTAATGGGGACTAGCGGGGGTTTGAATACCTACAATGAGCAGTTCTTC. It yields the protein CASSLMGTSGGLNTYNEQFF.

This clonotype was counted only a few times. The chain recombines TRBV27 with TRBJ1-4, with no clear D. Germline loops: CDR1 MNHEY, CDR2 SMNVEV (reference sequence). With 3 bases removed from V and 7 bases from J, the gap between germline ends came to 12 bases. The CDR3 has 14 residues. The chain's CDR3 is CASSFYSGSEKLFF. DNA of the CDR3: TGTGCCAGCAGTTTTTACAGCGGGAGTGAAAAACTGTTTTTT. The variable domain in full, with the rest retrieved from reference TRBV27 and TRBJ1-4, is EAQVTQNPRYLITVTGKKLTVTCSQNMNHEYMSWYRQDPGLGLRQIYYSMNVEVTDKGDVPEGYKVSRKEKRNFPLILESPSPNQTSLYFCASSFYSGSEKLFFGSGTQLSVL.

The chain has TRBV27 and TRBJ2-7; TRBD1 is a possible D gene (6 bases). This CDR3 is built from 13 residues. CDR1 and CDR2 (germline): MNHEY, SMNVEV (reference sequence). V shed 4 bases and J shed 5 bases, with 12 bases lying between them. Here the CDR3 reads CASSYRDGDEQYF. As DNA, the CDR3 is TGTGCCAGCAGTTACAGGGATGGGGACGAGCAGTACTTC.

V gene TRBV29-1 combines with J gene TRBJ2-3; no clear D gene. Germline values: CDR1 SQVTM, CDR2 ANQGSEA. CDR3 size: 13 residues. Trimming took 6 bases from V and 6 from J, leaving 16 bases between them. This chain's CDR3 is CSVPKAIADTQYF. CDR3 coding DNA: TGCAGCGTGCCCAAAGCTATCGCGGATACGCAGTATTTT.

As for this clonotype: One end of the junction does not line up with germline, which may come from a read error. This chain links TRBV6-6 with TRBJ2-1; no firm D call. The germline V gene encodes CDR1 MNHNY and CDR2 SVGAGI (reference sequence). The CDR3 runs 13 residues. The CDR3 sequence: CASSYSSEMVVIF. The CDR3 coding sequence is TGTGCCAGCAGTTACTCATCTGAAATGGTCGTGATCTTC.

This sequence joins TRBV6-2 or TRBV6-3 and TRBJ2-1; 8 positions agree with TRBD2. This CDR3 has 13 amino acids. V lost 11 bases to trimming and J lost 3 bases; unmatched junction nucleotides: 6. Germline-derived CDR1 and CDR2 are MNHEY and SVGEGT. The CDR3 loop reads CALGGGVYNEQFF. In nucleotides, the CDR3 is TGTGCCCTCGGGGGGGGTGTCTACAATGAGCAGTTCTTC.

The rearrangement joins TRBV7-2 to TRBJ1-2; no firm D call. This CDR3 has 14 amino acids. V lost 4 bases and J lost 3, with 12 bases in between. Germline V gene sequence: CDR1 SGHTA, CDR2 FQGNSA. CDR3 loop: CASSSDRAYYGYTF. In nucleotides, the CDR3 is TGTGCCAGCAGCTCTGACCGGGCCTACTATGGCTACACCTTC.

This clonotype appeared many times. CDR3 nucleotide sequence: TGTGCCAGCAGGCCCCGTCGTGGCGTACAGGGGAACACCGGGGAGCTGTTTTTT. It yields the protein CASRPRRGVQGNTGELFF. V usage is TRBV7-2 and J usage is TRBJ2-2, with D perhaps TRBD1 (6 bases). CDR1 SGHTA and CDR2 FQGNSA come from the germline V gene. The germline V and J ends were trimmed by 6 bases and 1 base, with 21 bases remaining between them. CDR3 length: 18 amino acids. Full variable domain (missing parts from reference TRBV7-2 and TRBJ2-2): GAGVSQSPSNKVTEKGKDVELRCDPISGHTALYWYRQSLGQGLEFLIYFQGNSAPDKSGLPSDRFSAERTGGSVSTLTIQRTQQEDSAVYLCASRPRRGVQGNTGELFFGEGSRLTVL.

CDR3 in amino acids: CASDIRAGYEQYF. DNA for the CDR3: TGTGCCAGCGACATCCGGGCCGGCTACGAGCAGTACTTC. The chain carries TRBV7-9 and TRBJ2-7, with D uncertain. V was cut by 8 bases and J by 3 bases, with 14 bases left in between. The CDR3 covers 13 residues. Germline V gene sequence: CDR1 SEHNR, CDR2 FQNEAQ (reference sequence).

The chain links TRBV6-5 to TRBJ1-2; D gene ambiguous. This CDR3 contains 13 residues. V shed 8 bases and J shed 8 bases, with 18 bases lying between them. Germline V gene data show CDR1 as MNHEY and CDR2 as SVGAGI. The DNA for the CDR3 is TGTGCCAGCTGTGCTTCGACTGGAGCGGGCTACACCTTC. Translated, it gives CASCASTGAGYTF.

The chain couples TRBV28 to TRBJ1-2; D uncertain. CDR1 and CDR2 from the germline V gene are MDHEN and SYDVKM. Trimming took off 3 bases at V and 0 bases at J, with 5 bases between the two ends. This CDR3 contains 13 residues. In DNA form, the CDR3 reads TGTGCCAGCAGTTTTGCCACTAACTATGGCTACACCTTC. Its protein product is CASSFATNYGYTF.

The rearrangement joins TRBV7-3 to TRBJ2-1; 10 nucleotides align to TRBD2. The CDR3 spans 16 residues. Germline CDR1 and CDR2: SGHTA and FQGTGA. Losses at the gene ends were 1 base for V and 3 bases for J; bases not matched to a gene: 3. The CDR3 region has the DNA TGTGCCAGCAGCTTAATAAGCGGGGGGGACTACAATGAGCAGTTCTTC. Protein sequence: CASSLISGGDYNEQFF.

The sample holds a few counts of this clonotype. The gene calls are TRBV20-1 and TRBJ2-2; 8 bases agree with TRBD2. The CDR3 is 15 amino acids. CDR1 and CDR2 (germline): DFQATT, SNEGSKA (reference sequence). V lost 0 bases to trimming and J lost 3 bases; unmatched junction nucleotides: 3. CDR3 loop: CSARDRGGHTGELFF. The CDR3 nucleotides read TGCAGTGCTAGAGATCGGGGGGGACACACCGGGGAGCTGTTTTTT.

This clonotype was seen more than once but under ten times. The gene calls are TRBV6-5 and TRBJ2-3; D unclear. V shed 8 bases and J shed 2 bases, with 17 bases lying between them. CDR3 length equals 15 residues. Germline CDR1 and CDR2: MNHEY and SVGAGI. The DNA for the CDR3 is TGTGCCAGCCAAGGGCAGGCACATACCACAGATACGCAGTATTTT. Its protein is CASQGQAHTTDTQYF.

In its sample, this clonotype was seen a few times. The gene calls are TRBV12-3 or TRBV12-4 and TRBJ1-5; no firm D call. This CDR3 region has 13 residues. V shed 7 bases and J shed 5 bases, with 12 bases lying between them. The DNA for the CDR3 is TGTGCCAGCACGCCGAGTCCCGATCAGCCCCAGCATTTT. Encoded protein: CASTPSPDQPQHF.

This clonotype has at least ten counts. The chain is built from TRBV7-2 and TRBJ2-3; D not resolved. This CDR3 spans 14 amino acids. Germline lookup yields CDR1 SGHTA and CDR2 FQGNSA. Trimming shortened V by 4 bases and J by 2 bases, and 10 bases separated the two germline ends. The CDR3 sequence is CASSSARYTDTQYF. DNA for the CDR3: TGTGCCAGCAGCTCCGCTAGATACACAGATACGCAGTATTTT.

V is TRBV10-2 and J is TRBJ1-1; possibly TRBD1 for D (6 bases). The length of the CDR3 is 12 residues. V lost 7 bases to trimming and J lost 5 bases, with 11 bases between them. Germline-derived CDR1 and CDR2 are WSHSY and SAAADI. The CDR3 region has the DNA TGCGCCAGCAAAAAGGGGGGAACTGAAGCTTTCTTT. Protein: CASKKGGTEAFF.

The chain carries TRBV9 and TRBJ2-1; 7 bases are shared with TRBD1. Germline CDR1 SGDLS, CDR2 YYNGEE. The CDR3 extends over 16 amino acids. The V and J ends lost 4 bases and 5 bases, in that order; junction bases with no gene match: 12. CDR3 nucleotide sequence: TGTGCCAGCAGCCCGCGACAGGGTGTGGGGGACAATGAGCAGTTCTTC. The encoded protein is CASSPRQGVGDNEQFF. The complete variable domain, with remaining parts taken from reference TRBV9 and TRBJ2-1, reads DSGVTQTPKHLITATGQRVTLRCSPRSGDLSVYWYQQSLDQGLQFLIQYYNGEERAKGNILERFSAQQFPDLHSELNLSSLELGDSALYFCASSPRQGVGDNEQFFGPGTRLTVL.

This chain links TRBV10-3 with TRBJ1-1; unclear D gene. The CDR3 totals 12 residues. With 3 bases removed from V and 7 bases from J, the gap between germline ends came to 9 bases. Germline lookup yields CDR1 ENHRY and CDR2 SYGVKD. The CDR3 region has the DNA TGTGCCATCAGTGATTCGACCCATGAAGCTTTCTTT. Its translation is CAISDSTHEAFF.

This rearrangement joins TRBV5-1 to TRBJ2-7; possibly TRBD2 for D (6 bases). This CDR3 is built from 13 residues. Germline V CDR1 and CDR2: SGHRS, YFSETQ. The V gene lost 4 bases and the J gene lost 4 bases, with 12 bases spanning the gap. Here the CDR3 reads CASSAGRGYEQYF. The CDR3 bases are TGCGCCAGCAGCGCGGGACGGGGATACGAGCAGTACTTC. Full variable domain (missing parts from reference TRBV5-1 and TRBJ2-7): KAGVTQTPRYLIKTRGQQVTLSCSPISGHRSVSWYQQTPGQGLQFLFEYFSETQRNKGNFPGRFSGRQFSNSRSEMNVSTLELGDSALYLCASSAGRGYEQYFGPGTRLTVT.

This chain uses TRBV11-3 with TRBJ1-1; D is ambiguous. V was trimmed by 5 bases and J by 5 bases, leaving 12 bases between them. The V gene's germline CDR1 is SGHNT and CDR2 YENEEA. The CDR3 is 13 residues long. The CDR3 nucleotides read TGTGCCAGCAGCGACGGGCCAACGACTGAAGCTTTCTTT. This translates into CASSDGPTTEAFF. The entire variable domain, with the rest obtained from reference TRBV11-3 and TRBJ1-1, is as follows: EAGVVQSPRYKIIEKKQPVAFWCNPISGHNTLYWYLQNLGQGPELLIRYENEEAVDDSQLPKDRFSAERLKGVDSTLKIQPAELGDSAVYLCASSDGPTTEAFFGQGTRLTVV.

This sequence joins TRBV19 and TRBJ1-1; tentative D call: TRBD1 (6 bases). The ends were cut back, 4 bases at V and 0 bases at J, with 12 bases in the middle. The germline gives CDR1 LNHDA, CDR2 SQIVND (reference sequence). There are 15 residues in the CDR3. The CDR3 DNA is TGTGCCAGTAGTACCCGGGGGCAGTTGAACACTGAAGCTTTCTTT. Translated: CASSTRGQLNTEAFF.

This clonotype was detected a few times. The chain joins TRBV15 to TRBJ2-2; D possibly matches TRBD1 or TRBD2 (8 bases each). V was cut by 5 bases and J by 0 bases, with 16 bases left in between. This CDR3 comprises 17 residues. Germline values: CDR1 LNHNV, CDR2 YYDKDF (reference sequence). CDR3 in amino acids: CATSREGQDTNTGELFF. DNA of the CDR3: TGTGCCACCAGCCGGGAGGGACAGGATACGAACACCGGGGAGCTGTTTTTT.

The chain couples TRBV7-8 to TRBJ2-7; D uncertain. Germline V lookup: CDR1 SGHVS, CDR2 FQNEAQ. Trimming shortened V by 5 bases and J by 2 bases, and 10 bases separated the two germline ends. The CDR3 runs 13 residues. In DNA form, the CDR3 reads TGTGCCAGCAGCCCCCTTCGGGCCTACGAGCAGTACGTC. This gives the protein CASSPLRAYEQYV.